Described below is a single TCR beta chain sequence and its context. Libraries of TCR beta chains were produced by 5' RACE (UMI-labeled). TCRdb reanalyzed the 5' RACE reads, giving one entry per CDR3 protein sequence and no DNA. This sample's clone table lists 6,500 to 7,500 distinct CDR3 sequences. Healthy donors provided the buffy coats that yielded the PBMC. Germline V gives CDR1 DFQATT, CDR2 SNEGSKA (reference sequence). The CDR3 consists of 13 residues. The data are from a study of human CD8 memory T cell subsets. This sequence joins TRBV20-1 and TRBJ1-2; TCRdb's D call, TRBD1, is unchecked because there is no DNA. The TCR originated in a human donor in good health. The source material was CD8+ T cells from PBMCs. The CDR3 sequence is CSAPEGDGGGYTF.